Sequencing of this TCR beta chain was carried out in a study of T-cell reconstitution after alpha-beta-depleted transplantation in children. The study's findings and limits: T-cell counts and diversity at one year post-transplant came mainly from newly produced T cells. In some patients, recipient T cells and intrathymic progenitors surviving conditioning explained high day-60 diversity.

Unique molecular identifiers were incorporated into the prepared TCRbeta library. Each CDR3 protein gets one entry after TCRdb re-called the PCR reads with MiXCR. The repertoire holds about 980,000 distinct CDR3 sequences, with about 29% as singletons. With regard to this clonotype: As yet, its antigen is unknown.

The CDR3 consists of 16 residues. Trimming removed 6 bases from V and 0 bases from J; junction bases left unmatched: 9. From germline, CDR1 is MNHNS and CDR2 SASEGT. V usage is TRBV6-1 and J usage is TRBJ2-5, with 8 bases matching TRBD1. This sample comprised PBMCs, mostly from graft donor cells, obtained 360 days after TCRalphabeta/CD19-depleted stem cell transplant. The TCR sequence derives from a boy younger than two who had a stem cell transplant for SCID, so the T cells may come from the graft donor. For the CDR3, the DNA is TGTGCCAGCAGCAAAGGGACAGGAATCCACCAAGAGACCCAGTACTTC. It is translated as CASSKGTGIHQETQYF.